Listed here are 8 T cell receptor beta chains from one sample, sequenced in a study of lymphopenia after photon versus proton radiotherapy. The method was immunoSEQ multiplex PCR; TCRdb's version includes in-frame clones alone and lacks a portion of them. The table has tens of thousands of clones, around 83% seen once. Sequences were derived from peripheral blood, sampled from a patient treated with proton-based radiotherapy. These receptors originate from a man between 60 and 70 years old with pancreatic cancer.

The rearrangement uses TRBV5-1 and TRBJ1-2, with D unclear. The germline gives CDR1 SGHRS, CDR2 YFSETQ. This CDR3 has 14 residues. V was shortened by 4 bases and J by 8 bases, with 18 bases between the two germline ends. The DNA for the CDR3 is TGCGCCAGCAGCGCCGAAGGCAGTTTAGAGGGCTACACCTTC. Protein sequence: CASSAEGSLEGYTF.

This CDR3 reads CASSQAPSGASYEQYF. The CDR3 nucleotides read TGTGCCAGCAGCCAAGCCCCGAGCGGGGCAAGCTACGAGCAGTACTTC. The genes are TRBV5-4 and TRBJ2-7, with 7 bases that match TRBD2. Germline V CDR1 and CDR2: SGHNT, YYREEE (reference sequence). Trimming at V came to 4 bases and at J to 3 bases, leaving 13 bases not matched to a gene. CDR3 size: 16 residues.

This chain links TRBV6-6 with TRBJ1-4, with D possibly matching TRBD1 (5 bases). The V end lost 7 bases, the J end lost 1 base, and 10 bases lay between the germline ends. Per germline, CDR1 MNHNY and CDR2 SVGAGI (reference sequence). The CDR3 consists of 14 residues. The CDR3 spells CASTDGGTNEKLFF. The DNA for the CDR3 is TGTGCCAGCACCGATGGGGGAACTAATGAAAAACTGTTTTTT.

The genes are TRBV14 and TRBJ1-2; D not certain. This CDR3 region has 16 residues. The germline V and J ends were trimmed by 1 base and 6 bases, with 18 bases remaining between them. Germline values: CDR1 SGHDN, CDR2 FVKESK. The CDR3 coding sequence is TGTGCCAGCAGCCAAGTACTTACAGACGGGCTTGATGGCTACACCTTC. This encodes CASSQVLTDGLDGYTF.

V usage is TRBV5-4 and J usage is TRBJ2-3; no clear D. This CDR3 spans 15 amino acids. With 1 base removed from V and 2 bases from J, the gap between germline ends came to 11 bases. Germline values: CDR1 SGHNT, CDR2 YYREEE (reference sequence). CDR3 sequence: CASSLSLADTDTQYF. The CDR3 DNA follows: TGTGCCAGCAGCTTGAGTCTTGCGGACACAGATACGCAGTATTTT.

This clone was counted only a few times. DNA for the CDR3: TGTGCCAGCAGTTTGAAAAACATTCAGTACTTC. Translated: CASSLKNIQYF. The genes are TRBV28 and TRBJ2-4; D is undetermined. The CDR3 is 11 residues long. The V and J ends lost 3 bases and 4 bases respectively, with 1 base between them. CDR1 MDHEN and CDR2 SYDVKM come from the germline V gene.

This chain connects TRBV7-3 to TRBJ2-2, with D hard to call. CDR1 is SGHTA, CDR2 FQGTGA, per germline. This CDR3 spans 14 amino acids. V lost 6 bases and J 1 base, leaving 9 bases between the germline ends. The CDR3: CASRLALNTGELFF. CDR3 sequence (DNA): TGTGCCAGCAGATTAGCCTTGAACACCGGGGAGCTGTTTTTT.

The rearrangement uses TRBV28 and TRBJ2-1; D is unclear. This CDR3 contains 10 residues. Germline V CDR1 and CDR2: MDHEN, SYDVKM. V was shortened by 3 bases and J by 8 bases, with 2 bases between the two germline ends. CDR3 protein: CASSFHEQFF. The DNA for the CDR3 is TGTGCCAGCAGTTTCCATGAGCAGTTCTTC.